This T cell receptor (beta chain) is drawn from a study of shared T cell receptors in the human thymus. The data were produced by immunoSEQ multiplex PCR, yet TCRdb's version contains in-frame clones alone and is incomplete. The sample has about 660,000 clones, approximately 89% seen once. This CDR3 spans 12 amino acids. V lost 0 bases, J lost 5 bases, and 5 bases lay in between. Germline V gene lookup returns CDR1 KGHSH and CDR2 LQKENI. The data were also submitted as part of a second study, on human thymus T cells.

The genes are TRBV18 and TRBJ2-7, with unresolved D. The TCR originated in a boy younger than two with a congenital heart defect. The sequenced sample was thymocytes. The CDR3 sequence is CASSPPQNEQYF. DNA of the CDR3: TGTGCCAGCTCACCACCCCAGAACGAGCAGTACTTC.